This T cell receptor beta chain emerged from a study of PD-L1 blockade in urothelial cancer. The CDR3 is 14 residues long. Trimming stripped 5 bases from V and 1 base from J, with 12 bases between. Germline CDR1 and CDR2: SGDLS and YYNGEE. Data came from immunoSEQ multiplex PCR; TCRdb stores just in-frame clones and leaves some out. Seen here are 35,000 to 45,000 clones, more than 80% observed once, and the top ten hold around 8%. This clone was detected only a few times. The receptor was isolated from a man aged 70-80 years with urothelial cancer. The gene calls are TRBV9 and TRBJ1-1, with D maybe TRBD1 (6 bases). The sequencing used PBMCs, collected around atezolizumab (anti-PD-L1) treatment. CDR3: CASSPTGQNTEAFF. CDR3 bases: TGTGCCAGCAGTCCAACAGGGCAGAACACTGAAGCTTTCTTT. Full variable domain (outside the CDR3, taken from reference TRBV9 and TRBJ1-1): DSGVTQTPKHLITATGQRVTLRCSPRSGDLSVYWYQQSLDQGLQFLIQYYNGEERAKGNILERFSAQQFPDLHSELNLSSLELGDSALYFCASSPTGQNTEAFFGQGTRLTVV.